This T cell receptor (beta chain) was documented in a study of T cell responses to AZD1222 COVID-19 vaccine. Germline V gene lookup returns CDR1 MDHEN and CDR2 SYDVKM. The CDR3 consists of 12 residues. With 3 bases removed from V and 10 bases from J, the gap between germline ends came to 10 bases. Some clones are missing from TCRdb's copy, which holds only in-frame ones; the method was immunoSEQ multiplex PCR. The sample gives around 130,000 clones, 85% to 90% of which show up once; 2.5% to 3.5% is in the top ten. The TCR sequence derives from an adult who received the AZD1222 COVID-19 vaccine. The J gene is TRBJ1-5, the V gene TRBV28, with D uncertain. Material: peripheral blood, obtained 28 days after the second AZD1222 dose. CDR3 sequence: CASSFPDSPQHF. The CDR3, as DNA: TGTGCCAGCAGTTTTCCAGATTCACCCCAGCATTTT.